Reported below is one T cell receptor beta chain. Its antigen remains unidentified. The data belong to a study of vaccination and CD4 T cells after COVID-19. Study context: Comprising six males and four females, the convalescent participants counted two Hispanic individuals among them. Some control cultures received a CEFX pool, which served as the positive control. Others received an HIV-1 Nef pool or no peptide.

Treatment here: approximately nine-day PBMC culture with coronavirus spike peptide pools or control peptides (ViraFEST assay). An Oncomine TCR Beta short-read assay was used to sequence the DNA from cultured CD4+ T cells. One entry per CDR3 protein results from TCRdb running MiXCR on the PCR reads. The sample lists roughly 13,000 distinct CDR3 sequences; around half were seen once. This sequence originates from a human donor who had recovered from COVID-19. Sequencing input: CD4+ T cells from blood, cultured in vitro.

The CDR3 bases are TGTGCCTGGAGTGTAAACCGTTGGGGAGAGACCCAGTACTTC. Protein: CAWSVNRWGETQYF. This chain links TRBV30 with TRBJ2-5; no clear D gene. With 0 bases removed from V and 4 bases from J, the gap between germline ends came to 12 bases. The germline CDR1 and CDR2 sequences are GTSNPN and SVGIG (reference sequence). CDR3 length: 14 amino acids.